This passage covers 18 T cell receptor beta chains from one sample sequenced in a study of blood T cell repertoires in COVID-19. Only in-frame clones appear in the TCRdb table, and some are missing; sequencing was by immunoSEQ multiplex PCR. This table holds approximately 74,000 clones, approximately 90% found once. The sequencing sample was made of peripheral blood. Receptor source: a woman aged 60-70 years with active COVID-19.

This chain uses TRBV5-1 with TRBJ1-5; D is undetermined. Germline CDR1 reads SGHRS; CDR2 reads YFSETQ. Trimming pared 0 bases from V and 6 bases from J, leaving 10 bases between. CDR3 length: 14 amino acids. The CDR3 here is CASSLGGEGQPQHF. CDR3 in DNA: TGCGCCAGCAGCTTGGGTGGGGAGGGTCAGCCCCAGCATTTT.

The chain combines TRBV9 with TRBJ2-1, with 8 positions matching TRBD1. The CDR3 extends over 18 amino acids. CDR1 is SGDLS, CDR2 YYNGEE, per germline. Trimming at V came to 3 bases and at J to 7 bases, leaving 18 bases not matched to a gene. The CDR3 nucleotides are TGTGCCAGCAGCGGGCGCACGCAATCCAGGGACAGGCTGAATGAGCAGTTCTTC. Amino acids: CASSGRTQSRDRLNEQFF.

The rearrangement joins TRBV7-9 to TRBJ1-1, with D unresolved. The length of the CDR3 is 11 residues. Germline V lookup: CDR1 SEHNR, CDR2 FQNEAQ (reference sequence). The V gene lost 4 bases and the J gene lost 6 bases, with 6 bases spanning the gap. CDR3 region: CASSSFAEAFF. In nucleotides, the CDR3 is TGTGCCAGCAGCTCCTTCGCTGAAGCTTTCTTT.

This chain connects TRBV7-9 to TRBJ2-7, with 10 bases matching TRBD1. There are 15 residues in the CDR3. Germline loops: CDR1 SEHNR, CDR2 FQNEAQ (reference sequence). J lost 7 bases, V lost 2 bases, and 8 bases had no gene match. DNA of the CDR3: TGTGCCAGCAGCTTACGGGGACAGGGGCTAGAGGAGCAGTACTTC. Protein sequence: CASSLRGQGLEEQYF.

The chain couples TRBV10-3 to TRBJ1-5; tentatively, D is TRBD1 (5 bases). The V gene lost 3 bases and the J gene lost 7 bases, with 10 bases spanning the gap. Germline V lookup: CDR1 ENHRY, CDR2 SYGVKD. CDR3 length equals 13 residues. The CDR3 DNA reads TGTGCCATCAGTGACAGGGCTGGCCAGCCCCAGCATTTT. This gives the protein CAISDRAGQPQHF.

The genes are TRBV9 and TRBJ2-6, with TRBD2 identical over 14 bases. The CDR3 runs to 19 residues. The germline V gene encodes CDR1 SGDLS and CDR2 YYNGEE. J gave up 3 bases and V 5 bases, and 10 bases lay outside the gene matches. The CDR3 sequence is CASSRTGTSGSFGANVLTF. CDR3 coding DNA: TGTGCCAGCAGTCGAACTGGGACTAGCGGGAGTTTTGGGGCCAACGTCCTGACTTTC.

The genes are TRBV7-6 and TRBJ2-7; 7 nucleotides align to TRBD1. The CDR3 covers 15 residues. From germline, CDR1 is SGHVS and CDR2 FNYEAQ. The V gene end was trimmed by 5 bases and the J gene end by 4 bases; junction bases not matched to a gene: 11. The CDR3: CASSLRQGLEYEQYF. The DNA of the CDR3 is TGTGCCAGCAGCCTAAGACAGGGATTGGAGTACGAGCAGTACTTC.

The V and J genes are TRBV6-5 and TRBJ1-3; 8 bases align to TRBD1. J gave up 0 bases and V 6 bases, and 4 bases lay outside the gene matches. The CDR3 has 15 amino acids. Germline V gene lookup returns CDR1 MNHEY and CDR2 SVGAGI. CDR3 in DNA: TGTGCCAGCAGAGACAGGGGTTCCTCTGGAAACACCATATATTTT. Its translation is CASRDRGSSGNTIYF.

The J gene is TRBJ2-1, the V gene TRBV5-1; 7 bases are shared with TRBD1. This CDR3 has 12 residues. V was clipped by 3 bases and J by 6 bases; unmatched bases: 0. Germline CDR1 SGHRS, CDR2 YFSETQ. CDR3 sequence (DNA): TGCGCCAGCAGCTGGGACAGCAATGAGCAGTTCTTC. Translation: CASSWDSNEQFF.

The chain joins TRBV7-2 to TRBJ1-3, with unresolved D. Trimming stripped 3 bases from V and 4 bases from J, with 4 bases between. Germline CDR1 reads SGHTA; CDR2 reads FQGNSA. The CDR3 totals 12 residues. The CDR3 coding sequence is TGTGCCAGCAGCTTCATCGGAAACACCATATATTTT. Translating it yields CASSFIGNTIYF.

The chain links TRBV9 to TRBJ1-3; maybe TRBD1 (6 bases). V lost 4 bases and J 7 bases, leaving 9 bases between the germline ends. The CDR3 covers 12 residues. The germline V gene encodes CDR1 SGDLS and CDR2 YYNGEE. This chain's CDR3 is CASSIQGNTIYF. CDR3 sequence (DNA): TGTGCCAGCAGCATACAGGGCAACACCATATATTTT.

The chain joins TRBV5-1 to TRBJ2-7; no reliable D call. This CDR3 has 11 amino acids. With 2 bases removed from V and 13 bases from J, the gap between germline ends came to 13 bases. The V gene's germline CDR1 is SGHRS and CDR2 YFSETQ. The CDR3 reads CASSFNAASYF. The CDR3 DNA sequence: TGCGCCAGCAGCTTCAACGCGGCCAGTTACTTC. Full variable domain (outside the CDR3, taken from reference TRBV5-1 and TRBJ2-7): KAGVTQTPRYLIKTRGQQVTLSCSPISGHRSVSWYQQTPGQGLQFLFEYFSETQRNKGNFPGRFSGRQFSNSRSEMNVSTLELGDSALYLCASSFNAASYFGPGTRLTVT.

The CDR3 DNA reads TGCGCCAGCAGCTTGCGGGGGGCAGGCGATTCACCCCTCCACTTT. Protein product: CASSLRGAGDSPLHF. This chain uses TRBV5-1 with TRBJ1-6; D is perhaps TRBD1 (6 bases). Trimming shortened V by 1 base and J by 8 bases, and 13 bases separated the two germline ends. CDR3 length: 15 amino acids. The germline gives CDR1 SGHRS, CDR2 YFSETQ.

The gene calls are TRBV2 and TRBJ2-7, with a possible D match to TRBD1 (6 bases). Germline V gene data show CDR1 as SNHLY and CDR2 as FYNNEI. V was trimmed by 6 bases and J by 11 bases, leaving 11 bases between them. This CDR3 region has 10 residues. The CDR3 here is CASRQGREYF. CDR3 bases: TGTGCCAGCAGACAGGGAAGGGAGTACTTC.

The genes are TRBV4-1 and TRBJ1-5; 9 bases are a match to TRBD1. Germline V lookup: CDR1 MGHRA, CDR2 YSYEKL. V was clipped by 3 bases and J by 5 bases; unmatched bases: 5. This CDR3 region has 15 residues. The CDR3 here is CASSHADRGDQPQHF. CDR3 coding DNA: TGCGCCAGCAGCCACGCGGACAGGGGAGATCAGCCCCAGCATTTT.

This clone appeared a single time. The chain combines TRBV2 with TRBJ2-6; D remains ambiguous. The V gene lost 10 bases and the J gene lost 0 bases, with 13 bases spanning the gap. This CDR3 has 15 residues. Germline V CDR1 and CDR2: SNHLY, FYNNEI. CDR3: CATQWPYSGANVLTF. The CDR3 DNA reads as TGTGCCACCCAGTGGCCATACTCTGGGGCCAACGTCCTGACTTTC.

J is TRBJ2-5 and V is TRBV4-2; D gene uncertain. V lost 0 bases and J lost 0, with 8 bases in between. The germline CDR1 and CDR2 sequences are LGHNA and YNFKEQ. CDR3 length equals 15 residues. CDR3 sequence reads: CASSQDLTDQETQYF. For the CDR3, the DNA is TGTGCCAGCAGCCAAGATCTTACGGACCAAGAGACCCAGTACTTC.

This clone was found once. This sequence joins TRBV2 and TRBJ2-1; TRBD2 agrees at 11 bases. Trimming cost V 5 bases and J 6 bases; bases outside gene matches: 6. The length of the CDR3 is 15 residues. Germline CDR1 reads SNHLY; CDR2 reads FYNNEI. The CDR3 is CASSLGLAAPNEQFF. The CDR3 DNA sequence: TGTGCCAGCAGTCTGGGACTAGCGGCCCCCAATGAGCAGTTCTTC. Full variable domain (missing parts from reference TRBV2 and TRBJ2-1): EPEVTQTPSHQVTQMGQEVILRCVPISNHLYFYWYRQILGQKVEFLVSFYNNEISEKSEIFDDQFSVERPDGSNFTLKIRSTKLEDSAMYFCASSLGLAAPNEQFFGPGTRLTVL.